The subject of this entry is one T cell receptor (beta chain). No antigen is known for it. These data belong to a study of CD8 T cells in ankylosing spondylitis. In germline, CDR1 is SGHTA, CDR2 FQGNSA. V was trimmed by 4 bases and J by 1 base, leaving 13 bases between them. This CDR3 is built from 15 residues. TCRdb passed the 5' RACE reads through MiXCR, listing each CDR3 protein once. The sample consists of under 850,000 distinct CDR3 sequences, under 20% of them appearing once. Findings and caveats of the study: Ankylosing spondylitis blood seemed to carry a telltale TCR beta motif made of under ten highly homologous variants.

The chain links TRBV7-2 to TRBJ1-1; D is possibly TRBD1 (6 bases). The receptor was derived from a male donor with ankylosing spondylitis. The sequencing sample was made of blood, either unsorted or a sorted T cell fraction (not recorded which). This chain's CDR3 is CASSSQGGTNTEAFF. CDR3 nucleotide sequence: TGTGCCAGCAGCTCACAGGGTGGGACGAACACTGAAGCTTTCTTT.